A single sample gave rise to the 3 T cell receptor beta chains below, sequenced in a study of blood T cells in healthy people across ages. Next came a second PCR, run for roughly 6 to 11 cycles, which used a sample-barcoded 5' primer along with a J-beta primer mix. TCRdb redid the calling of the 5' RACE reads with MiXCR, one entry per CDR3 protein. Of approximately 780,000 distinct CDR3 sequences listed, about a quarter are singletons. These sequences were also reported in another study, on T cells of mothers and their children.

Sequencing was done on a sample of blood. The source is a boy aged 5 to 17 in good health.

This chain joins TRBV21-1 and TRBJ2-7; TRBD1 is taken as the D call from the table, unchecked against the DNA. TRBV21-1 is termed a pseudogene. This CDR3 is 16 amino acids long. CDR3 sequence reads: CASSKRGPLPSYEQYF. The DNA for the CDR3 is TGTGCCAGCAGCAAACGGGGACCTCTCCCCTCCTACGAGCAGTACTTC.

The rearrangement links TRBV2 to TRBJ2-5, with TRBD2 matching over 7 bases. CDR3 length: 13 amino acids. The germline gives CDR1 SNHLY, CDR2 FYNNEI. V shed 7 bases, J shed 1 base, and the junction held 3 bases outside the gene matches. This CDR3 reads CASKSGAQETQYF. The CDR3 nucleotides are TGTGCCAGCAAGAGCGGGGCCCAAGAGACCCAGTACTTC. Full variable domain (remainder filled in from reference TRBV2 and TRBJ2-5): EPEVTQTPSHQVTQMGQEVILRCVPISNHLYFYWYRQILGQKVEFLVSFYNNEISEKSEIFDDQFSVERPDGSNFTLKIRSTKLEDSAMYFCASKSGAQETQYFGPGTRLLVL.

This clonotype was found a few times. The rearrangement links TRBV5-5 to TRBJ2-5; weak D call: TRBD1 (6 bases). Germline assignment: CDR1 SGHKS and CDR2 YYEKEE (reference sequence). Trimming cost V 5 bases and J 4 bases, with 15 bases left between them. This CDR3 spans 14 amino acids. The CDR3 protein is CASSSTGWGETQYF. As DNA, the CDR3 is TGTGCCAGCAGTTCAACAGGGTGGGGAGAGACCCAGTACTTC.